This is a list of T cell receptor beta chains from one sample in a study of blood T cell repertoires in COVID-19. Sequencing used immunoSEQ multiplex PCR; TCRdb keeps in-frame clones, though not all of them. Among about 260,000 clones listed, roughly 90% were seen once. Sequenced sample: peripheral blood. These receptors all come from a human donor in a cohort sampled during active COVID-19. Each CDR3 is given with its conserved first and last residue. The D gene is left open where the match is weak. The size of a clone is reported for some rows only, either as once, few or many, or as a class for expanded clones.

d_call: TRBD1; j_call: TRBJ2-7; v_call: TRBV7-9; clone_size: .; cdr3_nt: TGTGCCAGCATCTCGACAGGGAAGGGTTACGAGCAGTACTTC; cdr3_aa: CASISTGKGYEQYF
d_call: TRBD1; j_call: TRBJ1-2; v_call: TRBV12-3/TRBV12-4; clone_size: .; cdr3_nt: TGTGCGTCGTACAGGGGGCCGGATGGCTACACCTTC; cdr3_aa: CASYRGPDGYTF
d_call: TRBD1; j_call: TRBJ1-5; v_call: TRBV6-6; clone_size: once; cdr3_nt: TGTGCCAGCAGGGGGGACAGCCGCAATCAGCCCCAGCATTTT; cdr3_aa: CASRGDSRNQPQHF
d_call: TRBD1; j_call: TRBJ1-1; v_call: TRBV29-1; clone_size: .; cdr3_nt: TGCAGCGTCTGGGACAGGGGGCGAAACACTGAAGCTTTCTTT; cdr3_aa: CSVWDRGRNTEAFF
d_call: TRBD2; j_call: TRBJ2-7; v_call: TRBV7-9; clone_size: once; cdr3_nt: TGTGCCAGCAGCTCCCTAGCGGCCTCCTACGAGCAGTACTTC; cdr3_aa: CASSSLAASYEQYF
d_call: TRBD1; j_call: TRBJ2-1; v_call: TRBV27; clone_size: .; cdr3_nt: TGTGCCAGCAGTCCCGGGACAGGGTCGGTAGATGAGCAGTTCTTC; cdr3_aa: CASSPGTGSVDEQFF
d_call: .; j_call: TRBJ2-1; v_call: TRBV19; clone_size: .; cdr3_nt: TGTGCCAGTAGACTAGGGCGCGGTAGCTCCTACAATGAGCAGTTCTTC; cdr3_aa: CASRLGRGSSYNEQFF
d_call: .; j_call: TRBJ1-2; v_call: TRBV5-1; clone_size: .; cdr3_nt: TGCGCCAGCAGCGCGATGCCGAACTATGGCTACACCTTC; cdr3_aa: CASSAMPNYGYTF
d_call: TRBD2; j_call: TRBJ2-6; v_call: TRBV19; clone_size: few; cdr3_nt: TGTGCCAGTAGTCGGGGGGATCTCTCTGGGGCCAACGTCCTGACTTTC; cdr3_aa: CASSRGDLSGANVLTF
d_call: .; j_call: TRBJ2-3; v_call: TRBV11-2; clone_size: .; cdr3_nt: TGTGCCAGCATCCCTCGGGGTTCTAGCACAGATACGCAGTATTTT; cdr3_aa: CASIPRGSSTDTQYF
d_call: .; j_call: TRBJ1-3; v_call: TRBV30; clone_size: .; cdr3_nt: TGTGCCTGGACGGGAGGGGGCTCTGGAAACACCATATATTTT; cdr3_aa: CAWTGGGSGNTIYF
d_call: .; j_call: TRBJ2-7; v_call: TRBV11-2; clone_size: .; cdr3_nt: TGTGCCAGCAGCTTAGATCAACAACTGAGGAAGGCCTACGAGCAGTACTTC; cdr3_aa: CASSLDQQLRKAYEQYF
d_call: .; j_call: TRBJ1-2; v_call: TRBV7-2; clone_size: .; cdr3_nt: TGTGCCAGCAGCTCAATTGCCAGTAACTATGGCTACACCTTC; cdr3_aa: CASSSIASNYGYTF
d_call: TRBD1; j_call: TRBJ2-7; v_call: TRBV6-6; clone_size: .; cdr3_nt: TGTGCCAGCAGTTCACAGGGGTCCTACGAGCAGTACTTC; cdr3_aa: CASSSQGSYEQYF
d_call: .; j_call: TRBJ2-7; v_call: TRBV9; clone_size: .; cdr3_nt: TGTGCCAGCAGCGTGGCTGCACAGGGTGCCTACGAGCAGTACTTC; cdr3_aa: CASSVAAQGAYEQYF
d_call: TRBD1; j_call: TRBJ2-3; v_call: TRBV5-8; clone_size: .; cdr3_nt: TGTGCCAGCAGCTTGGCTAGGGGGCGAATTGCAGATACGCAGTATTTT; cdr3_aa: CASSLARGRIADTQYF
d_call: .; j_call: TRBJ2-5; v_call: TRBV6-2/TRBV6-3; clone_size: .; cdr3_nt: TGTGCCAGCAGTTCCGACAGGCTAAAAGAGACCCAGTACTTC; cdr3_aa: CASSSDRLKETQYF
d_call: TRBD2; j_call: TRBJ2-7; v_call: TRBV7-2; clone_size: once; cdr3_nt: TGTGCCAGCACCCCTAGCGGGGGGGCCCCAACCTACGAGCAGTACTTC; cdr3_aa: CASTPSGGAPTYEQYF
d_call: .; j_call: TRBJ1-1; v_call: TRBV6-6; clone_size: .; cdr3_nt: TGTGCCAGCAGGCCACGGGCAGGGGACACTGAAGCTTTCTTT; cdr3_aa: CASRPRAGDTEAFF
d_call: .; j_call: TRBJ1-1; v_call: TRBV4-2; clone_size: .; cdr3_nt: TGTGCCAGCAGCCAAGAATCAAGGGGGAACACTGAAGCTTTCTTT; cdr3_aa: CASSQESRGNTEAFF
d_call: .; j_call: TRBJ1-1; v_call: TRBV27; clone_size: .; cdr3_nt: TGTGCCAGCAGTTTAGGGGCGGGAGGCACTGAAGCTTTCTTT; cdr3_aa: CASSLGAGGTEAFF
d_call: .; j_call: TRBJ2-1; v_call: TRBV6-5; clone_size: .; cdr3_nt: TGTGCCAGCAGCCGTCGGGTAGCAGCTTACAATGAGCAGTTCTTC; cdr3_aa: CASSRRVAAYNEQFF
d_call: .; j_call: TRBJ1-5; v_call: TRBV3-1/TRBV3-2; clone_size: .; cdr3_nt: TGTGCCAGCAGCCACTTCTCGAGGGAGCTTTATAGCAATCAGCCCCAGCATTTT; cdr3_aa: CASSHFSRELYSNQPQHF
d_call: TRBD1; j_call: TRBJ1-4; v_call: TRBV6-2/TRBV6-3; clone_size: .; cdr3_nt: TGTGCCAGCAGCCACGGGACAGCTAATGAAAAACTGTTTTTT; cdr3_aa: CASSHGTANEKLFF
d_call: TRBD2; j_call: TRBJ2-1; v_call: TRBV4-2; clone_size: .; cdr3_nt: TGTGCCAGCAGCCAAGAGCCTAGCGGGTTTTACAATGAGCAGTTCTTC; cdr3_aa: CASSQEPSGFYNEQFF
d_call: TRBD2; j_call: TRBJ2-7; v_call: TRBV4-3; clone_size: once; cdr3_nt: TGCGCCAGCAGCCAAGAGACAACTAGCGGGGGGGTTTACGAGCAGTACTTC; cdr3_aa: CASSQETTSGGVYEQYF
d_call: .; j_call: TRBJ2-7; v_call: TRBV19; clone_size: .; cdr3_nt: TGTGCCAGTAGTAACCAGGGATTTGCCTACGAGCAGTACTTC; cdr3_aa: CASSNQGFAYEQYF
d_call: TRBD2; j_call: TRBJ2-5; v_call: TRBV5-1; clone_size: .; cdr3_nt: TGCGCCAGCAGCCCATTAGGTAGCGGGGTAGAAGAGACCCAGTACTTC; cdr3_aa: CASSPLGSGVEETQYF
d_call: .; j_call: TRBJ2-7; v_call: TRBV27; clone_size: once; cdr3_nt: TGTGCCAGCAGTTTGCAATGGGGAGCTCGAGGCGAGCAGTACTTC; cdr3_aa: CASSLQWGARGEQYF
d_call: .; j_call: TRBJ2-7; v_call: TRBV3-1/TRBV3-2; clone_size: .; cdr3_nt: TGTGCCAGCAGCCAAGATGCCTTTAGCGGTCCTACTAACTCCGAGCAGTACTTC; cdr3_aa: CASSQDAFSGPTNSEQYF
d_call: .; j_call: TRBJ1-5; v_call: TRBV30; clone_size: once; cdr3_nt: TGTGCCTGGAGTGTACATCCTAATCAGCCCCAGCATTTT; cdr3_aa: CAWSVHPNQPQHF
d_call: TRBD2; j_call: TRBJ2-7; v_call: TRBV28; clone_size: .; cdr3_nt: TGTGCCAGCGGGCGGGCGGGGGTCTACGAGCAGTACTTC; cdr3_aa: CASGRAGVYEQYF
d_call: TRBD1; j_call: TRBJ1-1; v_call: TRBV7-9; clone_size: once; cdr3_nt: TGTGCCAGCAGCTCCGAAGGGGGCCAAGAAGCTTTCTTT; cdr3_aa: CASSSEGGQEAFF
d_call: .; j_call: TRBJ2-2; v_call: TRBV4-1; clone_size: .; cdr3_nt: TGCGCCAGCAGCAAACGGTGGGGAGCGAACACCGGGGAGCTGTTTTTT; cdr3_aa: CASSKRWGANTGELFF
d_call: TRBD1; j_call: TRBJ1-2; v_call: TRBV5-1; clone_size: once; cdr3_nt: TGCGCCAGCCACCCGGGACAGGGCTATGGCTACACCTTC; cdr3_aa: CASHPGQGYGYTF
d_call: TRBD2; j_call: TRBJ2-7; v_call: TRBV7-9; clone_size: .; cdr3_nt: TGTGCCAGCGGGCTAGCGGGGGGATCCTACGAGCAGTACTTC; cdr3_aa: CASGLAGGSYEQYF
d_call: .; j_call: TRBJ1-4; v_call: TRBV3-1/TRBV3-2; clone_size: .; cdr3_nt: TGTGCCGTGAGTGGGGCGCGTCGCGAAAAACTGTTTTTT; cdr3_aa: CAVSGARREKLFF
d_call: TRBD1; j_call: TRBJ1-5; v_call: TRBV12-3/TRBV12-4; clone_size: .; cdr3_nt: TGTGCCAGCAGCGGGACAGGGAATCAGCCCCAGCATTTT; cdr3_aa: CASSGTGNQPQHF
d_call: TRBD1; j_call: TRBJ1-1; v_call: TRBV30; clone_size: .; cdr3_nt: TGTGCCTGGAGTACCCCGTGGGGACAGGGGTACACTGAAGCTTTCTTT; cdr3_aa: CAWSTPWGQGYTEAFF